These 12 T cell receptor beta chains share one sample of origin, sequenced in a study of T-cell memory formation after mild COVID-19. TCRdb used MiXCR to reprocess the 5' RACE reads, holding one entry per CDR3 protein. This table has about 420,000 distinct CDR3 sequences, around 22% appearing once. Material for sequencing was PBMCs or a T cell subset sorted from them (not recorded which). Source of these receptors: an adult woman who had mild COVID-19 (a few samples of this study predate the infection). Cell type and time point are not known.

Only a few counts were recorded for this clonotype. V usage is TRBV12-3 or TRBV12-4 and J usage is TRBJ1-2; D unclear. The CDR3 runs to 12 residues. Trimming shortened V by 3 bases and J by 5 bases, and 7 bases separated the two germline ends. The CDR3 is CASSFRLYGYTF. In nucleotides, the CDR3 is TGTGCCAGCAGTTTCAGGCTGTATGGCTACACCTTC.

This clonotype was counted only a few times. The chain combines TRBV6-5 with TRBJ2-7; D is ambiguous. Trimming removed 6 bases from V and 3 bases from J, with 12 bases in between. This CDR3 is 13 amino acids long. Germline CDR1 reads MNHEY; CDR2 reads SVGAGI. The CDR3 DNA follows: TGTGCCAGCAGGAAGACTGTGGACTACGAGCAGTACTTC. This gives the protein CASRKTVDYEQYF.

This clonotype was found a few times. This rearrangement joins TRBV5-1 to TRBJ2-7; the D is unclear. V was pared by 4 bases and J by 0 bases, with 11 bases between. The CDR3 is 14 residues long. The germline gives CDR1 SGHRS, CDR2 YFSETQ. In DNA form, the CDR3 reads TGCGCCAGCAGCCCCGCAGCGCTCTCCTACGAGCAGTACTTC. This translates into CASSPAALSYEQYF.

This clonotype was detected only a few times. The rearrangement links TRBV5-4 to TRBJ2-1, with TRBD2 matching 7 bases. Germline V gene lookup returns CDR1 SGHNT and CDR2 YYREEE (reference sequence). The ends lost 1 base at V and 5 bases at J; junction bases unmatched: 6. The CDR3 is made up of 15 amino acids. CDR3 protein: CASSLYGLEDNEQFF. The CDR3 nucleotides read TGTGCCAGCAGCTTGTACGGACTAGAGGACAATGAGCAGTTCTTC.

The V and J genes are TRBV27 and TRBJ2-3, with 8 bases fitting TRBD1. This CDR3 spans 15 amino acids. Germline CDR1 and CDR2: MNHEY and SMNVEV (reference sequence). The V segment lost 4 bases and the J segment 2 bases; nucleotides outside the gene matches: 5. This CDR3 reads CASSYRQGHTDTQYF. For the CDR3, the DNA is TGTGCCAGCAGTTATCGACAGGGGCACACAGATACGCAGTATTTT.

This rearrangement joins TRBV9 to TRBJ2-7, with 8 bases lining up with TRBD1. Losses at the gene ends were 4 bases for V and 1 base for J; bases not matched to a gene: 13. This CDR3 is 17 amino acids long. Looked up from germline, CDR1 is SGDLS and CDR2 is YYNGEE. DNA for the CDR3: TGTGCCAGCAGCCCGTCCTCCGGGACAGGCCATTCCTACGAGCAGTACTTC. Its translation: CASSPSSGTGHSYEQYF. The full variable domain, completed using reference TRBV9 and TRBJ2-7, is DSGVTQTPKHLITATGQRVTLRCSPRSGDLSVYWYQQSLDQGLQFLIQYYNGEERAKGNILERFSAQQFPDLHSELNLSSLELGDSALYFCASSPSSGTGHSYEQYFGPGTRLTVT.

The chain uses TRBV12-3 or TRBV12-4 and TRBJ2-1, with D possibly TRBD2 on 5 matching bases. Trimming pared 0 bases from V and 2 bases from J, leaving 11 bases between. The CDR3 runs to 16 residues. CDR3 residues: CASSLATGIPYNEQFF. For the CDR3, the DNA is TGTGCCAGCAGTTTAGCAACGGGGATTCCCTACAATGAGCAGTTCTTC.

The sample holds a few counts of this clonotype. This chain links TRBV5-8 with TRBJ2-5; weak D call: TRBD2 (7 bases). Germline-derived CDR1 and CDR2 are SGHTS and YDEGEE. The CDR3 runs 15 residues. V lost 1 base and J lost 6, with 16 bases in between. The DNA of the CDR3 is TGTGCCAGCAGCTTGAAGGGGGGGCTTGGAAAGACCCAGTACTTC. Translating gives CASSLKGGLGKTQYF.

This clonotype was seen more than once but under ten times. The genes are TRBV7-6 and TRBJ2-6; 7 bases map to TRBD1. With 5 bases clipped from V and 2 bases from J, the junction kept 6 bases outside the gene matches. Germline V lookup: CDR1 SGHVS, CDR2 FNYEAQ. The CDR3 covers 16 residues. The CDR3 protein is CASSPTGVTGANVLTF. The CDR3 nucleotides read TGTGCCAGCAGCCCCACAGGGGTCACTGGGGCCAACGTCCTGACTTTC.

This clonotype was observed a few times. This chain joins TRBV6-2 or TRBV6-3 and TRBJ1-5, with D perhaps matching TRBD1 (5 bases). The CDR3 has 13 amino acids. Trimming cost V 4 bases and J 4 bases, with 8 bases left between them. The V gene's germline CDR1 is MNHEY and CDR2 SVGEGT. The CDR3 loop reads CASSWGRNQPQHF. The CDR3 DNA reads TGTGCCAGCAGTTGGGGCAGGAATCAGCCCCAGCATTTT.

The genes are TRBV20-1 and TRBJ1-1, with D unresolved. The length of the CDR3 is 10 residues. V dropped 0 bases and J dropped 7 bases, with 3 bases sitting between them. Per germline, CDR1 DFQATT and CDR2 SNEGSKA (reference sequence). DNA for the CDR3: TGCAGTGCTAGAGAGGGTGAAGCTTTCTTT. This translates into CSAREGEAFF.

This chain links TRBV5-1 with TRBJ2-2, with a possible D match to TRBD1 (6 bases). Trimming pared 4 bases from V and 8 bases from J, leaving 18 bases between. CDR3 length equals 15 residues. Germline CDR1 and CDR2: SGHRS and YFSETQ. The CDR3 loop reads CASSLQTGWTGELFF. The CDR3 region has the DNA TGCGCCAGCAGCCTCCAGACAGGATGGACGGGGGAGCTGTTTTTT.